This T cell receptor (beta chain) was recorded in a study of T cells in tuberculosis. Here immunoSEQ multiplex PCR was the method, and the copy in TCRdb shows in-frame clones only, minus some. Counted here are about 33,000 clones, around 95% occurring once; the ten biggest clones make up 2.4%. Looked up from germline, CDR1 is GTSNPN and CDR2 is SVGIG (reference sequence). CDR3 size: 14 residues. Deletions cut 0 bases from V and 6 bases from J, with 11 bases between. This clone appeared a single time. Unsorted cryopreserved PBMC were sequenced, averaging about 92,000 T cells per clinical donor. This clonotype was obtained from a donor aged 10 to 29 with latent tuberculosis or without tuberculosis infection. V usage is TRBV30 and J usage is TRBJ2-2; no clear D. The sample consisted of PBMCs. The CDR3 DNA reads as TGTGCCTGGAGTGTACTCATAGCTGCCGGGGAGCTGTTTTTT. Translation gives CAWSVLIAAGELFF.